This TCR beta chain was captured in a study of cytomegalovirus exposure and HLA in healthy donors (dated by TCRdb to 2015 to 2018). Notes on the research overall: In an earlier analysis of fewer than 750 of the donors, 276 Gb of sequence data and 90 million to 120 million unique TCR beta sequences from 180 million or so T cells were reported. About 280 gigabases of sequencing data and roughly 81 million unique TCR sequences made up an early release that covered several hundred HLA-typed donors. Of the approximately 400 genotyped donors, over 80% were placed in the genetic ancestry cluster associated with self-reported Caucasian donors. The study was designed to test whether signatures of past pathogen exposure could be identified by cataloging public T cell receptors. The T cell repertoires of about 700 subjects were profiled by immunosequencing and related to cytomegalovirus serostatus. Along with the roughly 710-subject first cohort, a separate validation cohort of over a hundred different subjects was used. To predict cytomegalovirus infection status, the study combined high-throughput TCR immunosequencing, statistical association of individual TCRs with disease status, and machine learning. In a later analysis, previously published TCR beta repertoires from several hundred donors were re-analyzed and high-resolution HLA genotyping was added so that TCR occurrence patterns could be studied. In the later analysis, no new phenotypic data were used to find candidate immune exposures; instead, reliance was placed on TCR beta sequences and their occurrence across donors. To decide whether each TCR beta V gene segment behaved as functional or pseudogenic, an earlier analysis of approximately 620 of the donors relied on high-throughput TCR beta sequencing. Alongside the repertoire data, information on donor age, sex, ethnicity and CMV serostatus was compiled. In a later genetic analysis, genome-wide SNP genotypes for about 60% of the 666 donors were used, and that subset was treated as a discovery cohort. Every discovery cohort repertoire had been produced on one sequencing platform. Both class I and class II loci were covered by HLA typing, at four-digit resolution. The number of typed donors differed by locus: about 620-640 for A, B, C, DRB1 and DQB1; 500 to 550 for DQA1; fewer than 610 for DPA1; and around 470 for DPB1. A handful of DR-DQ haplotypes were handled as single units for association and clustering because linkage in the cohort was strong. Among 398 genotyped donors of the cohort, an average of around 250,000 unique TCR beta nucleotide sequences was sequenced per donor, of which 15% to 20% were non-productive.

What the research found in general, with its limitations: In a later analysis, HLA-associated TCR beta chains were found to be more clonally expanded and to have lower generation probabilities than equally common non-associated chains. An earlier analysis of 587 of the donors showed that most TCR beta V segments appeared in productive rearrangements either about 90% or about 30% of the time, which broadly matched IMGT annotations. Linkage disequilibrium might explain the correlated functional status among segregating V segments, but an unknown experimental factor could not be ruled out. Several of the top co-occurrence clusters appeared to be linked to parvovirus B19, influenza, CMV and Epstein-Barr virus, according to a later analysis. The study listed 150 to 200 TCR beta chains as associated with cytomegalovirus. Some 15 rarely observed V segments, including chromosome 9 orphons, were excluded from the earlier analysis of some 590 of the donors because counts were too low. Because some donors lacked HLA typing at each locus, the association tests relied only on the typed subset. The classifier was reported to diagnose cytomegalovirus status with high specificity and sensitivity in both the original and validation cohorts. Strong co-occurrence of HLA alleles, especially DR and DQ, made assigning TCR associations to individual alleles difficult. The authors suggested that the approach could potentially be generalized to other disease states and immunological phenotypes. CMV serostatus was the only immune exposure information available for the cohort. A later genetic analysis associated a missense DCLRE1C variant with V-gene and J-gene trimming of TCR beta chains, and an independent cohort replicated the association. A cluster of highly shared sequence variants was judged likely to represent a technical artifact of the sequencing pipeline. A further reported finding was that TCR beta sequences accurately predicted the HLA-A and HLA-B alleles for most subjects in the first cohort. A later analysis found that TCR association rates varied across HLA loci, with DRB1 alleles showing the most associated TCRs and HLA-C alleles the fewest. According to a later genetic analysis, donors in an Asian-associated ancestry cluster had fewer N-insertions in productive TCRs than the approximately 670-donor mean. In vitro tests confirmed that a few of the cytomegalovirus-associated TCR beta chains recognize cytomegalovirus antigens. While some public TCRs were present in many individuals, most TCR sequences turned up only very rarely across donors. In a later analysis, most CMV-associated TCR beta chains were found to appear HLA-restricted, with HLA associations seemingly driven largely by CMV exposure. This cohort had only TCR beta chains sequenced, and the lack of alpha or paired-chain data limited which features could be detected. In a later analysis, some 18,000 TCR beta sequences were associated with specific HLA alleles at a false discovery rate of 0.05. Roughly uniform sequencing depth across donors was assumed in presence/absence analyses, although this assumption may not hold.

In the case of this clone: Its target antigen remains unknown. No per-base quality is available; no much larger clone lies one base away.

Libraries were constructed by the immunoSEQ multiplex PCR assay. A mixture of 60 forward primers for TCR Vbeta segments and 13 reverse primers for TCR Jbeta segments was used in the multiplex PCR. Amplification of the CDR3 region of rearranged TCR beta genes was performed with a multiplex PCR assay on genomic DNA. On the Illumina HiSeq System, the amplified TCR beta libraries were sequenced as 87-base-pair reads. The authors' analysis ran thus. A later analysis tallied 75 million to 95 million unique TCR beta chains across the 666 repertoires, and roughly 11 million of those chains were shared by two or more donors. Raw reads were error-corrected and collapsed into unique sequences with a nearest-neighbor algorithm that merged closely related sequences to remove PCR and sequencing errors. V, D and J gene segments were assigned by aligning CDR3 sequences to IMGT reference sequences. For a sequence to be retained, at least a six-nucleotide match to both a V gene segment and a J gene segment was required. Rearrangements were called productive when the CDR3 lacked stop codons and stayed in frame with V and J; all others were non-productive. CDR3 was defined according to IMGT convention as the region running from the second conserved V-encoded cysteine to the conserved J-encoded phenylalanine. Sequences without an unambiguous match to a single V gene segment were excluded from the earlier analysis of 587 of the donors. In an earlier analysis of around 590 of the donors, a V segment was called functional when productive rearrangements were above 56.7%, and segregating when the standard deviation between donors exceeded 5%. To diagnose cytomegalovirus status from the catalog of TCR beta chain sequences, a statistical classification framework was built. V and J gene assignment, in a later analysis, came from comparing TCR nucleotide sequences with IMGT/GENE-DB human TR gene sequences. Using the TCRdist pipeline, a later analysis assigned CDR3 sequences along with most-parsimonious VDJ recombination scenarios. In a later analysis, each TCR beta chain was defined by its CDR3 amino acid sequence together with its V-gene family, and reads lacking a unique V-gene family were excluded. A later analysis removed 600 or so highly shared, low-generation-probability nucleotide sequences to deal with suspected cross-contamination and a sequencing artifact. In a later analysis, a clonal expansion index was calculated for each public chain from normalized within-repertoire ranks of inferred template counts. In a later analysis, generation probabilities were computed with a VDJ recombination model fitted to out-of-frame rearrangements, and the resulting probabilities were checked against IGoR. A later analysis scored TCR-TCR, TCR-HLA and TCR-CMV co-occurrence with hypergeometric tests, applying a repertoire-size bias correction to TCR pairs. False discovery rates were estimated in a later analysis by permuting HLA or CMV assignments 20 times. In a later analysis, co-occurring TCRs were grouped using DBSCAN, and TCRdist sequence similarity was added for clustering within HLA-allele-positive subsets. Co-occurrence clustering excluded repertoires with fewer than 30,000 or more than 120,000 public chains, plus five with anomalous nucleotide sharing. TCRdb's version of the immuneACCESS table is confined to in-frame rearrangements and falls short of the full clone set. An unresolved V gene accounts for under half of the shortfall where checked; the remainder is of unknown origin. Clonal size and the V and J genes are those of that table, whereas D and trimming came from the DNA. The sample contains around 140,000 clones, 82% of them found a single time. The ten largest clones add up to 1.4% of the sample.

The cohort consisted of 670 or so healthy bone marrow donors. All cohort members were sampled while nominally healthy, although unrecorded immune exposures were likely present. The donor was CMV seropositive and was included in the group of 250 to 300 seropositive cohort members. Each donor provided a peripheral blood sample, and peripheral blood mononuclear cells were used for TCR beta sequencing. Genomic DNA was extracted from the blood cell samples with the Qiagen DNeasy Blood Extraction Kit. The sequence derives from a man aged 25-45 years in good health and CMV-seropositive. The specimen was PBMCs.

The bases are TGTGCCAGCAGTGAACTGGGCCGCCCAGGGGAAGATTACGAGCAGTACTTC. It specifies CASSELGRPGEDYEQYF. The chain employs TRBV25-1 and TRBJ2-5, and possibly TRBD1, on 6 matching bases. The closer fit of TRBJ2-7 to the DNA end suggests the J call may be wrong. Spanning cysteine to phenylalanine, the CDR3 consists of 17 amino acids. The entry retains the CDR3 DNA only, 51 bases that are in frame from base 1. In the germline V gene, CDR1 corresponds to MGHDK and CDR2 to SYGVNS.